This TCR beta chain was identified in a study of CD8 T cells in ankylosing spondylitis. MiXCR was run by TCRdb on the 5' RACE reads, yielding one entry per CDR3 protein. The table records over 700,000 distinct CDR3 sequences, around 17% of them present only once. As concerns this clonotype: The antigen is undetermined.

Whole-study results and caveats: The study identified a TCR beta motif of roughly eight highly homologous variants that appeared characteristic of ankylosing spondylitis blood.

Per germline, CDR1 DFQATT and CDR2 SNEGSKA (reference sequence). This CDR3 is built from 14 residues. V lost 2 bases, J lost 7 bases, and 12 bases lay in between. The rearrangement uses TRBV20-1 and TRBJ1-6; TRBD1 might be the D (5 bases). This clonotype was sampled from a male donor with ankylosing spondylitis. The specimen was blood, either unsorted or a sorted T cell fraction (not recorded which). The CDR3 region has the DNA TGCAGTGCTAGACCGGGACCGCTAAATTCACCCCTCCACTTT. Its translation: CSARPGPLNSPLHF.